The 19 T cell receptor beta chains reported below all come from one sample, sequenced in a study of CD8+ T cells in alopecia areata. Reverse transcribed after extraction, RNA yielded cDNA as the sequencing template. The assay was immunoSEQ multiplex PCR, and TCRdb's table has in-frame clones only and misses some. The sample consists of a few hundred thousand clones, under 40% of them appearing once. Stated treatment: oral pan-JAK inhibitor, 5-10 mg twice daily. This specimen consisted of CD4+ T cells sorted from blood, obtained at approximately week 30, from a patient treated with tofacitinib. These receptors were taken from a human donor with alopecia areata.

In its sample, this clone was seen a few times. V gene TRBV10-1 combines with J gene TRBJ2-3, with D uncertain. Germline-derived CDR1 and CDR2 are WNHNN and SYGVQD (reference sequence). V was pared by 3 bases and J by 8 bases, with 15 bases between. CDR3 length: 14 residues. The DNA of the CDR3 is TGCGCCAGCAGTGATGCAGCCCGTTCTGGTACGCAGTATTTT. This codes for CASSDAARSGTQYF.

The V gene is TRBV25-1, the J gene TRBJ2-7; D not resolved. The CDR3 consists of 13 residues. Trimming removed 5 bases at V and 6 bases at J, with 14 bases between. The germline gives CDR1 MGHDK, CDR2 SYGVNS. The CDR3 DNA reads as TGTGCCAGCAGTAAACACACGGTACTCGAGCAGTACTTC. Its translation: CASSKHTVLEQYF.

This clone has just a few counts. The V call is TRBV4-1, the J call TRBJ2-1, with D possibly being TRBD1 or TRBD2 (5 bases each). Trimming removed 4 bases at V and 0 bases at J, with 22 bases between. CDR1 is MGHRA, CDR2 YSYEKL, per germline. The CDR3 is 19 residues long. The CDR3 nucleotides are TGCGCCAGCAGCCCCCGAGGGGCCGGCACCTTGAGCTCCTACAATGAGCAGTTCTTC. Translating gives CASSPRGAGTLSSYNEQFF.

This sequence joins TRBV18 and TRBJ2-6, with D possibly called TRBD1 or TRBD2 (6 bases each). This CDR3 comprises 18 residues. Trimming cost V 6 bases and J 0 bases, with 18 bases left between them. CDR1 and CDR2 (germline): KGHSH, LQKENI. The CDR3 is CASSPRTEGGSGANVLTF. In DNA form, the CDR3 reads TGTGCCAGCTCCCCGCGGACTGAGGGGGGCTCTGGGGCCAACGTCCTGACTTTC.

The V and J genes are TRBV9 and TRBJ1-6; no reliable D call. Trimming shortened V by 2 bases and J by 9 bases, and 12 bases separated the two germline ends. Germline CDR1 and CDR2: SGDLS and YYNGEE. The CDR3 is 14 amino acids. DNA for the CDR3: TGTGCCAGCAGCGTTTTAGGGAAGGGTTCACCCCTCCACTTT. Translation gives CASSVLGKGSPLHF. Supplemented by reference TRBV9 and TRBJ1-6, the full variable domain reads DSGVTQTPKHLITATGQRVTLRCSPRSGDLSVYWYQQSLDQGLQFLIQYYNGEERAKGNILERFSAQQFPDLHSELNLSSLELGDSALYFCASSVLGKGSPLHFGNGTRLTVT.

This clone was counted only a few times. The rearrangement uses TRBV29-1 and TRBJ1-1; maybe TRBD1 (6 bases). The CDR3 loop spans 13 amino acids. From germline, CDR1 is SQVTM and CDR2 ANQGSEA. V was clipped by 0 bases and J by 10 bases, with 15 bases between them. The CDR3 protein is CSVEDPGRGRAFF. DNA of the CDR3: TGCAGCGTTGAAGATCCTGGCCGGGGGCGAGCTTTCTTT.

The table lists this clone with a few counts. The J gene is TRBJ1-2, the V gene TRBV4-1; D remains ambiguous. Germline V gene sequence: CDR1 MGHRA, CDR2 YSYEKL. The CDR3 loop spans 13 amino acids. V was pared by 4 bases and J by 5 bases, with 11 bases between. DNA for the CDR3: TGCGCCAGCAGCCGGAACTCAGTTTATGGCTACACCTTC. Its translation is CASSRNSVYGYTF.

The chain is built from TRBV6-5 and TRBJ1-1; D is uncertain. The V end lost 8 bases, the J end lost 2 bases, and 6 bases lay between the germline ends. CDR3 size: 11 residues. Germline V CDR1 and CDR2: MNHEY, SVGAGI. The CDR3 region has the DNA TGTGCCAGCGGACTAAACACTGAAGCTTTCTTT. Translation: CASGLNTEAFF.

The V and J genes are TRBV7-8 and TRBJ2-1, with D possibly TRBD2 on 5 matching bases. Germline V lookup: CDR1 SGHVS, CDR2 FQNEAQ. This CDR3 is built from 13 residues. V dropped 3 bases and J dropped 9 bases, with 12 bases sitting between them. The CDR3 region is CASSLREGSEQFF. The CDR3 DNA sequence: TGTGCCAGCAGCTTGCGAGAGGGTAGTGAGCAGTTCTTC.

A word on this clone: Other DNA variants within this sample encode the same CDR3. The chain is built from TRBV19 and TRBJ2-7, with no clear D. Germline V CDR1 and CDR2: LNHDA, SQIVND (reference sequence). V lost 0 bases and J 3 bases, leaving 6 bases between the germline ends. This CDR3 spans 13 amino acids. CDR3 bases: TGTGCCAGTAGTATAGAAGGTAGCTACGAGCAGTACTTC. Its protein is CASSIEGSYEQYF.

Here the CDR3 reads CAWSSGGADEKLFF. The CDR3 DNA sequence: TGTGCCTGGAGTTCCGGCGGGGCGGACGAAAAACTGTTTTTT. The rearrangement links TRBV30 to TRBJ1-4; TRBD1 might be the D (5 bases). CDR3 length: 14 residues. Trimming removed 2 bases at V and 8 bases at J, with 15 bases between. CDR1 and CDR2 (germline): GTSNPN, SVGIG (reference sequence).

This chain links TRBV19 with TRBJ1-2; D ambiguous. The CDR3 has 14 residues. Germline V CDR1 and CDR2: LNHDA, SQIVND (reference sequence). Trimming pared 7 bases from V and 1 base from J, leaving 13 bases between. CDR3 region: CASISSGINYGYTF. The CDR3 nucleotides are TGTGCCAGTATTTCGTCAGGTATTAACTATGGCTACACCTTC.

There are a few counts of this clone. The V call is TRBV2, the J call TRBJ1-2, with 9 bases fitting TRBD1. The junction had 9 bases not matched to a gene; V was cut back by 7 bases and J by 6 bases. CDR3 length: 14 amino acids. Per germline, CDR1 SNHLY and CDR2 FYNNEI. The CDR3 here is CASKQTGGANGYTF. CDR3 in DNA: TGTGCCAGCAAACAAACAGGGGGCGCAAATGGCTACACCTTC.

This rearrangement joins TRBV30 to TRBJ2-1; D ambiguous. Germline V gene sequence: CDR1 GTSNPN, CDR2 SVGIG (reference sequence). The CDR3 is 14 amino acids. Trimming pared 1 base from V and 0 bases from J, leaving 7 bases between. The CDR3 spells CAWSGKSSYNEQFF. In DNA, the CDR3 is TGTGCCTGGAGTGGGAAGAGCTCCTACAATGAGCAGTTCTTC.

The chain uses TRBV11-2 and TRBJ2-5, with unresolved D. There are 13 residues in the CDR3. From germline, CDR1 is SGHAT and CDR2 FQNNGV. Trimming took off 5 bases at V and 4 bases at J, with 11 bases between the two ends. The CDR3 loop reads CASSLGRAETQYF. CDR3 in DNA: TGTGCCAGCAGCCTCGGACGGGCAGAGACCCAGTACTTC. The full variable domain, its missing parts supplied by reference TRBV11-2 and TRBJ2-5, is EAGVAQSPRYKIIEKRQSVAFWCNPISGHATLYWYQQILGQGPKLLIQFQNNGVVDDSQLPKDRFSAERLKGVDSTLKIQPAKLEDSAVYLCASSLGRAETQYFGPGTRLLVL.

This CDR3 reads CASSRDRPSSYEQYF. CDR3 DNA: TGTGCCAGCAGCCGGGACCGCCCGAGCTCCTACGAGCAGTACTTC. The chain employs TRBV7-3 and TRBJ2-7; D tentatively reads TRBD1 or TRBD2 (5 bases each). The V and J ends lost 5 bases and 0 bases respectively, with 14 bases between them. The germline CDR1 and CDR2 sequences are SGHTA and FQGTGA. This CDR3 contains 15 residues. The full variable domain, its missing parts supplied by reference TRBV7-3 and TRBJ2-7, is GAGVSQTPSNKVTEKGKYVELRCDPISGHTALYWYRQSLGQGPEFLIYFQGTGAADDSGLPNDRFFAVRPEGSVSTLKIQRTERGDSAVYLCASSRDRPSSYEQYFGPGTRLTVT.

The rearrangement uses TRBV5-4 and TRBJ2-3; 8 nucleotides agree with TRBD1. This CDR3 has 14 residues. The germline V gene has CDR1 SGHNT and CDR2 YYREEE (reference sequence). The junction had 3 bases not matched to a gene; V was cut back by 2 bases and J by 4 bases. The CDR3 sequence is CASSFLQGADTQYF. CDR3 sequence (DNA): TGTGCCAGCAGCTTCCTACAGGGGGCAGATACGCAGTATTTT.

The chain links TRBV27 to TRBJ2-1, with 12 bases that match TRBD2. CDR1 is MNHEY and CDR2 is SMNVEV in the germline V gene (reference sequence). The CDR3 runs to 17 residues. The V segment lost 6 bases and the J segment 4 bases; nucleotides outside the gene matches: 10. The DNA for the CDR3 is TGTGCCAGCAGCCGACTAGCGGGAGACCTCCGATACAATGAGCAGTTCTTC. Translated, it gives CASSRLAGDLRYNEQFF.

This clone has more than one count but fewer than ten. The genes are TRBV29-1 and TRBJ2-7; 7 nucleotides line up with TRBD1. The CDR3 runs to 13 residues. Per the germline V gene, CDR1 is SQVTM and CDR2 is ANQGSEA. V lost 6 bases, J lost 0 bases, and 5 bases stayed unmatched. This CDR3 reads CSVQGVRSYEQYF. CDR3 nucleotide sequence: TGCAGCGTCCAGGGGGTCCGCTCCTACGAGCAGTACTTC.